The 2 T cell receptor beta chains listed next were all sequenced from one sample in a study of technical replicates of blood from a handful of donors (dated by TCRdb to about 2017). The library was prepared using the immunoSEQ multiplex PCR assay. TCRdb carries this immuneACCESS record with in-frame sequences only. Its versions omit some clonotypes, under half of them owing to an unresolved V gene in the studies checked, with the rest unexplained. This sample has more than 90,000 clones in its table, and nearly 96% of those were observed once. The top ten hold 0.21% of the sample. Sample: T cells isolated from PBMCs. The receptors stem from a human donor in good health.

The V gene is TRBV2, the J gene TRBJ1-5; TRBD1 might be the D (6 bases). Germline-derived CDR1 and CDR2 are SNHLY and FYNNEI. V gave up 6 bases and J gave up 2 bases, with 20 bases separating them. The CDR3 covers 17 residues. CDR3 nucleotides: TGTGCCAGCAGGAAGGGCTTCGCGGGGGGCCGCAATCAGCCCCAGCATTTT. Its translation is CASRKGFAGGRNQPQHF.

This clone was seen just once. The V call is TRBV18, the J call TRBJ1-3, with D unresolved. With 3 bases removed from V and 4 bases from J, the gap between germline ends came to 16 bases. The germline V gene encodes CDR1 KGHSH and CDR2 LQKENI. The CDR3 contains 16 residues. Here the CDR3 reads CASSPSDTALGNTIYF. In nucleotides, the CDR3 is TGTGCCAGCTCACCTTCAGACACGGCCCTCGGAAACACCATATATTTT.